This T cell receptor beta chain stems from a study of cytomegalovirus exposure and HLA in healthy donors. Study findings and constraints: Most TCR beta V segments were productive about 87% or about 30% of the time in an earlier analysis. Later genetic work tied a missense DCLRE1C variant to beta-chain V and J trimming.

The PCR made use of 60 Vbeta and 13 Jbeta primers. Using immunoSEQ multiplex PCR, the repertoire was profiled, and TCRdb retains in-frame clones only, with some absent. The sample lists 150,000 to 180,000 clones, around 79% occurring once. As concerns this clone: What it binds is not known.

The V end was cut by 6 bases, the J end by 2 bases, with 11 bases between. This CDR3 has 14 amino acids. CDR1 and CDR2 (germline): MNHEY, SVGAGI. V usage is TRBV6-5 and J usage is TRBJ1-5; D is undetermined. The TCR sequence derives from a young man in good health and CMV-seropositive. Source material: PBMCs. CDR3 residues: CASRGAGGNQPQHF. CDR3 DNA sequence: TGTGCCAGCAGGGGTGCCGGGGGCAATCAGCCCCAGCATTTT.